Each of the 21 T cell receptor beta chains below was sequenced from the same sample in a study of T cell responses to AZD1222 COVID-19 vaccine. Produced via immunoSEQ multiplex PCR; TCRdb's table is partial and in-frame only. The table includes 75,000 to 95,000 clones, about 88% detected once. The specimen was peripheral blood, collected on day 0 of AZD1222 vaccination. The receptor source for this set is an adult in good health.

The V call is TRBV6-6, the J call TRBJ1-3; D may be TRBD1 (6 bases). V lost 4 bases and J 1 base, leaving 14 bases between the germline ends. Germline CDR1 and CDR2: MNHNY and SVGAGI (reference sequence). The CDR3 runs to 16 residues. The CDR3 region has the DNA TGTGCCAGCAGTTCATATACAGGGTTGTCTGGAAACACCATATATTTT. Protein sequence: CASSSYTGLSGNTIYF.

The chain employs TRBV27 and TRBJ1-2; 10 bases agree with TRBD1. Germline trimming cut 6 bases from V and 5 bases from J; bases unmatched to any gene: 9. Germline CDR1 is MNHEY and CDR2 is SMNVEV (reference sequence). The CDR3 spans 15 residues. CDR3 region: CASRGQGRGFYGYTF. The CDR3 bases are TGTGCCAGCAGGGGACAGGGGAGAGGGTTTTATGGCTACACCTTC.

This chain links TRBV14 with TRBJ2-5; D remains unclear. The germline V gene encodes CDR1 SGHDN and CDR2 FVKESK. This CDR3 has 11 amino acids. Deletions cut 0 bases from V and 8 bases from J, with 4 bases between. CDR3 residues: CASSQDVTQYF. Written as DNA, the CDR3 is TGTGCCAGCAGCCAAGACGTAACCCAGTACTTC.

The rearrangement links TRBV5-1 to TRBJ2-7; TRBD2 matches at 8 bases. V trimming: 4 bases; J trimming: 2 bases; junction bases outside the gene matches: 11. Germline V CDR1 and CDR2: SGHRS, YFSETQ. The CDR3 has 16 residues. The CDR3 nucleotides read TGCGCCAGCAGCCCTCGGTCGGGGGGGGCTCCCTACGAGCAGTACTTC. It codes for CASSPRSGGAPYEQYF.

The chain links TRBV7-2 to TRBJ2-5, with D perhaps assigned TRBD1 or TRBD2 (5 bases each). CDR1 is SGHTA, CDR2 FQGNSA, per germline. The CDR3 contains 19 residues. The V end was cut by 1 base, the J end by 1 base, with 22 bases between. The CDR3 DNA reads TGTGCCAGCAGCTTAGTTTTGGCACTCTTCGGGGCCTCCCAAGAGACCCAGTACTTC. Its translation: CASSLVLALFGASQETQYF. Complete variable domain (other parts from reference TRBV7-2 and TRBJ2-5): GAGVSQSPSNKVTEKGKDVELRCDPISGHTALYWYRQSLGQGLEFLIYFQGNSAPDKSGLPSDRFSAERTGGSVSTLTIQRTQQEDSAVYLCASSLVLALFGASQETQYFGPGTRLLVL.

The genes are TRBV9 and TRBJ1-3; D remains unclear. There are 16 residues in the CDR3. Germline V CDR1 and CDR2: SGDLS, YYNGEE. The germline V and J ends were trimmed by 5 bases and 0 bases, with 15 bases remaining between them. CDR3 DNA: TGTGCCAGCAGTCCAGACGGCAGTTACTCTGGAAACACCATATATTTT. Its translation: CASSPDGSYSGNTIYF.

J is TRBJ1-4 and V is TRBV28; a possible D gene is TRBD1 (5 bases). V was shortened by 5 bases and J by 7 bases, with 20 bases between the two germline ends. This CDR3 region has 16 residues. CDR1 and CDR2 from the germline V gene are MDHEN and SYDVKM. The CDR3 protein is CASSLPRGGGSEKLFF. The CDR3 nucleotides are TGTGCCAGCAGTCTCCCCCGGGGGGGAGGGAGTGAAAAACTGTTTTTT.

The chain's CDR3 is CASSSGTAGNTIYF. Written as DNA, the CDR3 is TGCGCCAGCAGCTCAGGGACAGCCGGAAACACCATATATTTT. V gene TRBV5-1 combines with J gene TRBJ1-3; 7 bases fit TRBD1. Germline CDR1 and CDR2: SGHRS and YFSETQ. The trim removed 3 bases at V and 4 bases at J, leaving 4 bases unmatched. The CDR3 length is 14 residues.

The chain recombines TRBV28 with TRBJ1-4; D is unclear. The germline gives CDR1 MDHEN, CDR2 SYDVKM. The CDR3 has 13 residues. The germline V and J ends were trimmed by 8 bases and 8 bases, with 15 bases remaining between them. In nucleotides, the CDR3 is TGTGCCAGCTGGAAGACGGGTGGGGAAAAACTGTTTTTT. Protein sequence: CASWKTGGEKLFF.

This clone showed up just once. In nucleotides, the CDR3 is TGTGCCAGCAGCTTGATGCAGGGGGCGAACACCATATATTTT. The encoded protein is CASSLMQGANTIYF. This chain uses TRBV5-6 with TRBJ1-3; 8 bases line up with TRBD1. CDR1 and CDR2 from the germline V gene are SGHDT and YYEEEE. CDR3 length: 14 residues. V lost 1 base and J lost 7; bases outside the gene matches: 4.

The gene calls are TRBV29-1 and TRBJ2-7; D might be TRBD1 (6 bases). The length of the CDR3 is 14 residues. Trimming left V 0 bases short and J 1 base short, with 10 bases between. CDR1 SQVTM and CDR2 ANQGSEA come from the germline V gene. CDR3 residues: CSVEDAQGSYEQYF. The CDR3, as DNA: TGCAGCGTTGAAGACGCCCAGGGGTCCTACGAGCAGTACTTC.

The chain recombines TRBV19 with TRBJ1-1, with D hard to call. V was cut by 6 bases and J by 0 bases, with 8 bases left in between. This CDR3 contains 13 residues. Looked up from germline, CDR1 is LNHDA and CDR2 is SQIVND (reference sequence). CDR3 loop: CASSDTVNTEAFF. The CDR3 nucleotides read TGTGCCAGTAGCGATACAGTGAACACTGAAGCTTTCTTT.

The chain has TRBV19 and TRBJ1-5; 7 bases fit TRBD1. The J segment lost 4 bases and the V segment lost 6 bases, leaving 9 bases of the junction unmatched. Germline lookup yields CDR1 LNHDA and CDR2 SQIVND (reference sequence). This CDR3 has 15 amino acids. The CDR3 DNA sequence: TGTGCCAGTAGCCAAGCGGGCAGGGGGAATCAGCCCCAGCATTTT. Translated, it gives CASSQAGRGNQPQHF.

The sample holds a few counts of this clone. The V and J genes are TRBV12-5 and TRBJ1-3; no reliable D call. V lost 7 bases, J lost 1 base, and 8 bases lay in between. The CDR3 runs to 13 residues. Germline CDR1 reads LGHNT; CDR2 reads FRNRAP. In DNA form, the CDR3 reads TGTGCTAGTGAAGGAGGATCTGGAAACACCATATATTTT. It yields the protein CASEGGSGNTIYF.

V gene TRBV5-1 combines with J gene TRBJ1-4; D uncertain. Germline V gives CDR1 SGHRS, CDR2 YFSETQ. The CDR3 is 15 residues long. The V end was cut by 3 bases, the J end by 4 bases, with 13 bases between. The CDR3 nucleotides read TGCGCCAGCAGCTCCCGGAGAGGAAATAATGAAAAACTGTTTTTT. Residues: CASSSRRGNNEKLFF.

The chain recombines TRBV18 with TRBJ2-1; TRBD1 might be the D (6 bases). V was clipped by 0 bases and J by 2 bases, with 8 bases between them. CDR1 is KGHSH, CDR2 LQKENI, per germline. The CDR3 contains 15 residues. The CDR3 coding sequence is TGTGCCAGCTCACCACCGGGGGCCCCCTACAATGAGCAGTTCTTC. It is translated as CASSPPGAPYNEQFF.

CDR3: CAISESGVLANYEQYF. The CDR3 nucleotides read TGTGCCATCAGTGAGTCAGGCGTCCTGGCCAACTACGAGCAGTACTTC. The chain carries TRBV10-3 and TRBJ2-7; unclear D gene. Germline V CDR1 and CDR2: ENHRY, SYGVKD. There are 16 residues in the CDR3. V was pared by 0 bases and J by 3 bases, with 15 bases between.

The chain recombines TRBV2 with TRBJ2-7, with 7 nucleotides matching TRBD1. The CDR3 spans 13 residues. V was clipped by 8 bases and J by 4 bases; unmatched bases: 8. Germline V gene data show CDR1 as SNHLY and CDR2 as FYNNEI. DNA for the CDR3: TGTGCCAGCCAATTGGACAGGCAGTACGAGCAGTACTTC. Amino acid sequence: CASQLDRQYEQYF.

In its sample, this clone was seen once. The chain couples TRBV7-2 to TRBJ2-7, with D perhaps TRBD1 or TRBD2 (6 bases each). CDR3 length equals 15 residues. Germline values: CDR1 SGHTA, CDR2 FQGNSA. Deletions cut 2 bases from V and 12 bases from J, with 23 bases between. In DNA, the CDR3 is TGTGCCAGCAGCTTATCAGGGGACTCTCGAATAGGGTGGTACTTC. Translation: CASSLSGDSRIGWYF.

This sequence joins TRBV4-3 and TRBJ2-1, with TRBD2 identical over 11 bases. The V segment lost 4 bases and the J segment 4 bases; nucleotides outside the gene matches: 3. This CDR3 spans 15 amino acids. Germline CDR1 LGHNA, CDR2 YSLEER. Here the CDR3 reads CASSPTSGSYNEQFF. The CDR3 bases are TGCGCCAGCAGCCCAACTAGCGGGAGTTACAATGAGCAGTTCTTC.

This chain links TRBV5-1 with TRBJ2-6; D is unresolved. Trimming took off 2 bases at V and 3 bases at J, with 6 bases between the two ends. From germline, CDR1 is SGHRS and CDR2 YFSETQ. The CDR3 has 14 amino acids. The CDR3 protein is CASSFSSGANVLTF. As DNA, the CDR3 is TGCGCCAGCAGCTTTTCTAGTGGGGCCAACGTCCTGACTTTC.